The clone carrying this T cell receptor beta chain showed up just once. V gave up 4 bases and J gave up 5 bases, with 18 bases separating them. This CDR3 is built from 16 residues. CDR1 and CDR2 from the germline V gene are MNHEY and SVGAGI. These data are taken from a study of cytomegalovirus exposure and HLA in healthy donors. PCR involved 60 Vbeta and 13 Jbeta primers. Some clones are missing from TCRdb's copy, which holds only in-frame ones; the method was immunoSEQ multiplex PCR. This table holds about 130,000 clones, 66% found once. The chain has TRBV6-5 and TRBJ1-5; no reliable D call. This TCR was recovered from a human donor in good health. Material: PBMCs. As DNA, the CDR3 is TGTGCCAGCAGTTCTACTTGGTCCGCCGGAGATCAGCCCCAGCATTTT. Translating gives CASSSTWSAGDQPQHF.